This TCR beta chain comes out of a study of T cell changes during pregnancy in multiple sclerosis. The repertoire was sequenced with immunoSEQ multiplex PCR; TCRdb's copy has only in-frame clones and lacks some. The sample includes roughly 61,000 clones, roughly 94% seen only once; the top ten take under 3%. With V trimmed by 2 bases and J by 7 bases, 13 bases remained unmatched. The CDR3 is 16 residues long. From germline, CDR1 is SGHDN and CDR2 FVKESK. The TCR sequence derives from a female donor with multiple sclerosis, enrolled in a pregnancy study. The chain recombines TRBV14 with TRBJ2-5, with 7 nucleotides matching TRBD1. Here the sequenced sample was CD8+ T cells from peripheral blood mononuclear cells, taken after pregnancy. CDR3 in amino acids: CASSQNSAGGIRTQYF. CDR3 bases: TGTGCCAGCAGCCAAAATTCGGCAGGGGGAATCCGGACCCAGTACTTC.